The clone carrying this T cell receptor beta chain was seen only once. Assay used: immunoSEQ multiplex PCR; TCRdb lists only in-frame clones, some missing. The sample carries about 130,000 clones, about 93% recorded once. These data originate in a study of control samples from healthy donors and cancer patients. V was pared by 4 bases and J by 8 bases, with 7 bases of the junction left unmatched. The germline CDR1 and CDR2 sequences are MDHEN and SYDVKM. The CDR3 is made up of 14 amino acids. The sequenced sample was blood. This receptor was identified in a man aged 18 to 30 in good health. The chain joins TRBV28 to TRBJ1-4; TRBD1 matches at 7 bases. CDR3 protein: CASSSGTEKEKLFF. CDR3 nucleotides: TGTGCCAGCAGTTCCGGGACAGAAAAAGAAAAACTGTTTTTT.